The source of this TCR beta chain is a study of shared clonotypes between healthy human individuals. Study background: CD4 naive and memory got three plates each, CD8 naive two, CD8 memory one.

From CD4+ cells came CD45RA+ naive and CD45RA-negative memory subsets. Libraries were prepared by immunoSEQ multiplex PCR; TCRdb keeps only in-frame clonotypes and omits some of them. In the table there are a few million clones, just over 90% of which are singletons. This clone was observed a few times. The sequence was collected from a man younger than 35 in good health. The specimen sequenced was naive CD4+ T cells sorted from blood. Subset defined: CD45RA+ positively selected.

CDR3 in amino acids: CASSASLNTEAFF. The DNA for the CDR3 is TGCGCCAGCAGTGCCAGCTTGAACACTGAAGCTTTCTTT. The chain has TRBV10-1 and TRBJ1-1; D is unresolved. Germline CDR1 and CDR2: WNHNN and SYGVQD (reference sequence). V shed 4 bases and J shed 0 bases, with 6 bases lying between them. This CDR3 spans 13 amino acids.